The count of the clone carrying this TCR beta chain is one. Its antigen remains unidentified. TCRdb's copy holds only in-frame clones and misses some; the assay was immunoSEQ multiplex PCR. The table lists roughly 40,000 clones, approximately 88% of them singletons, with 2.5% to 3% in the top ten. This sample was included in a study of T cells in localized non-small cell lung cancer. Findings of the study overall: Heterogeneity stays possible, as sequencing covered only one tumor region. Adjacent lung tissue had a median about 60 of the top 100 clones found in the tumor. Clonality peaked in uninvolved adjacent lung rather than tumor.

This receptor was identified in a woman aged 40 to 75 with stage I lung adenocarcinoma. Sample: peripheral blood, taken before any cancer treatment.

CDR3 region: CASSDFQANVLTF. In nucleotides, the CDR3 is TGTGCCAGTAGTGACTTCCAGGCCAACGTCCTGACTTTC. V usage is TRBV19 and J usage is TRBJ2-6, with no clear D. Germline V gene sequence: CDR1 LNHDA, CDR2 SQIVND (reference sequence). V dropped 5 bases and J dropped 6 bases, with 8 bases sitting between them. The CDR3 runs to 13 residues.